One sample yielded the 10 T cell receptor beta chains listed below, sequenced in a study of T cell clones after liver transplantation. Clones were read by immunoSEQ multiplex PCR, and TCRdb kept only the in-frame ones, dropping some. The profile shows more than 95,000 clones, about 81% of them singletons. Specimen: CD4+ T cells from blood, collected before liver transplant. These receptors were collected from a human donor who received a liver transplant.

The chain uses TRBV20-1 and TRBJ2-7; D call uncertain. V lost 3 bases and J 3 bases, leaving 6 bases between the germline ends. The V gene's germline CDR1 is DFQATT and CDR2 SNEGSKA (reference sequence). This CDR3 is built from 11 residues. The CDR3 DNA sequence: TGCAGTGCTAGGGATTTCTACGAGCAGTACTTC. This codes for CSARDFYEQYF.

The rearrangement uses TRBV6-5 and TRBJ2-1; perhaps D is TRBD1 or TRBD2 (6 bases each). The CDR3 has 12 residues. Trimming removed 6 bases from V and 8 bases from J, with 11 bases in between. Germline V gives CDR1 MNHEY, CDR2 SVGAGI. In DNA, the CDR3 is TGTGCCAGCAGGGAAGGGGGGCATGAGCAGTTCTTC. Amino acid sequence: CASREGGHEQFF.

The chain links TRBV28 to TRBJ1-5; a possible D gene is TRBD1 (5 bases). V shed 3 bases and J shed 1 base, with 13 bases lying between them. There are 16 residues in the CDR3. Germline lookup yields CDR1 MDHEN and CDR2 SYDVKM. The CDR3 loop is CASSFATRGSNQPQHF. The CDR3 DNA sequence: TGTGCCAGCAGTTTTGCAACGAGGGGAAGCAATCAGCCCCAGCATTTT.

This clone was counted only a few times. The chain joins TRBV19 to TRBJ2-3; TRBD2 aligns across 7 bases. V dropped 11 bases and J dropped 1; count of bases not matched to a gene: 6. CDR3 size: 13 residues. Germline V CDR1 and CDR2: LNHDA, SQIVND (reference sequence). CDR3 sequence reads: CASRAGGTDTQYF. The DNA of the CDR3 is TGTGCCTCGAGGGCGGGGGGCACAGATACGCAGTATTTT.

The count of this clone is one. The rearrangement links TRBV7-2 to TRBJ2-2; possibly TRBD2 for D (5 bases). The CDR3 has 15 residues. With 2 bases removed from V and 5 bases from J, the gap between germline ends came to 12 bases. The germline V gene encodes CDR1 SGHTA and CDR2 FQGNSA. CDR3: CASSLSGRLTGELFF. The CDR3 DNA follows: TGTGCCAGCAGCTTAAGCGGCCGTTTAACCGGGGAGCTGTTTTTT.

The chain is built from TRBV19 and TRBJ1-1; no definite D call. Trimming shortened V by 3 bases and J by 6 bases, and 8 bases separated the two germline ends. The CDR3 runs 12 residues. Germline V CDR1 and CDR2: LNHDA, SQIVND (reference sequence). The CDR3 loop is CASSMKWAEAFF. The CDR3 nucleotides read TGTGCCAGTAGTATGAAATGGGCTGAAGCTTTCTTT.

Remarks on this clone: The sample has other DNA sequences that encode this CDR3 too. This chain uses TRBV4-2 with TRBJ1-3; 8 nucleotides line up with TRBD1. The CDR3 loop spans 14 amino acids. The J segment lost 4 bases and the V segment lost 3 bases, leaving 2 bases of the junction unmatched. Looked up from germline, CDR1 is LGHNA and CDR2 is YNFKEQ. The CDR3 nucleotides are TGTGCCAGCAGCCACGGACAGGGAGGAAACACCATATATTTT. Residues: CASSHGQGGNTIYF.

V and J are TRBV7-8 and TRBJ1-2; no clear D gene. Germline V lookup: CDR1 SGHVS, CDR2 FQNEAQ. CDR3 length: 13 residues. V lost 5 bases and J 8 bases, leaving 15 bases between the germline ends. This CDR3 is CASSPVRAQGYTF. DNA of the CDR3: TGTGCCAGCAGCCCCGTGCGGGCTCAGGGCTACACCTTC.

This clone was recorded once. The chain recombines TRBV6-4 with TRBJ1-6; a weak D match, TRBD1 (5 bases). CDR1 and CDR2 (germline): MRHNA, SNTAGT. This CDR3 region has 14 residues. Trimming removed 6 bases from V and 5 bases from J, with 11 bases in between. The CDR3 spells CASSSGTNNSPLHF. The CDR3 nucleotides are TGTGCCAGCAGCTCCGGGACTAATAATTCACCCCTCCACTTT.

The chain joins TRBV11-2 to TRBJ1-3; maybe TRBD1 (5 bases). This CDR3 has 12 amino acids. From germline, CDR1 is SGHAT and CDR2 FQNNGV. V shed 0 bases and J shed 14 bases, with 11 bases lying between them. DNA of the CDR3: TGTGCCAGCAGCTTAGACCGGGACCGTCTATATTTT. Its protein is CASSLDRDRLYF.